The sequence of this T cell receptor (beta chain) was determined in a study of CD8 T cells in Susac syndrome. Notes on the study in general: Only a relatively small number of individuals were included in the TCR sequencing and HLA analysis.

RNA was extracted with the RNeasy kit, and a quantity of 0.5 to 1 ug was reverse transcribed using random hexamers. Each CDR3 protein is one row after TCRdb ran MiXCR on the immunoSEQ multiplex PCR reads. The repertoire holds 200,000 or so distinct CDR3 sequences, with about 95% as singletons. The CD8+ and CD4+ T cells were negatively isolated, with the TEMRA cells enriched by FACS. With respect to this clonotype: Its antigen remains unknown.

The clonotype was recovered from a human donor with multiple sclerosis. Input material: CD4+ T cells from PBMCs.

CDR3: CSILGGRDSPLTQYF. For the CDR3, the DNA is TGCAGCATCCTCGGAGGCAGGGATTCTCCTCTTACGCAGTATTTT. The rearrangement uses TRBV29-1 and TRBJ2-3; D may correspond to TRBD1 or TRBD2 (5 bases each). Trimming left V 8 bases short and J 8 bases short, with 26 bases between. The CDR3 covers 15 residues. The germline CDR1 and CDR2 sequences are SQVTM and ANQGSEA.